Listed below are T cell receptor beta chains from one sample, sequenced in a study of blood T cell repertoires in COVID-19. Repertoires were generated with immunoSEQ multiplex PCR, while TCRdb's copy carries only in-frame clones and drops some. The profile shows about 210,000 clones, approximately 80% of them singletons. Source material: PBMCs or T cells enriched from blood (not recorded which). The source is a middle-aged man who had recovered from COVID-19. Both conserved end residues are trimmed from each CDR3. A D gene is named only where the DNA matches it firmly.

D gene: TRBD1; V gene: TRBV3-1/TRBV3-2; CDR3 protein: ASSSRQGSGNTIY
D gene: -; V gene: TRBV5-4; CDR3 protein: ASSPRGLSTEAF
D gene: -; V gene: TRBV4-2; CDR3 protein: ASSQARRGLT
D gene: TRBD2; V gene: TRBV11-2; CDR3 protein: ASSFTSGGATGELF
D gene: -; V gene: TRBV5-1; CDR3 protein: ASSLEAGQPQH
D gene: -; V gene: TRBV6-5; CDR3 protein: ASSYSRMPHQPQH
D gene: TRBD1; V gene: TRBV2; CDR3 protein: ASQGTVSYEQY
D gene: TRBD1; V gene: TRBV6-1; CDR3 protein: ASSETRTGITPGELF
D gene: -; V gene: TRBV18; CDR3 protein: ASSLWGGNEQY
D gene: -; V gene: TRBV11-2; CDR3 protein: ASSLRGYGYT
D gene: -; V gene: TRBV5-8; CDR3 protein: ASSYPGYRTDTQY
D gene: TRBD1; V gene: TRBV5-1; CDR3 protein: ASSYGQGTNEKLF
D gene: TRBD2; V gene: TRBV28; CDR3 protein: ASSLSGSYNEQF